The present T cell receptor (beta chain) was sequenced within a study of blood T cell repertoires in COVID-19. Libraries were prepared by immunoSEQ multiplex PCR; TCRdb keeps only in-frame clonotypes and omits some of them. The profile shows around 280,000 clones, roughly 87% of them singletons. Germline V gives CDR1 MNHEY, CDR2 SMNVEV (reference sequence). The CDR3 totals 15 residues. V lost 6 bases and J 9 bases, leaving 18 bases between the germline ends. Input material: peripheral blood. The rearrangement links TRBV27 to TRBJ1-6; D gene uncertain. The origin of this receptor is a woman aged 45-60 years who had recovered from COVID-19. CDR3 amino acids: CASSLVRVNTSPLHF. The CDR3 region has the DNA TGTGCCAGCAGCTTGGTCCGGGTGAATACTTCACCCCTCCACTTT.